Listed below are T cell receptor beta chains from one sample, sequenced in a study of shared clonotypes between healthy human individuals. Sequencing used immunoSEQ multiplex PCR; TCRdb keeps in-frame clones, though not all of them. Of approximately 2.3 million clones in the sample, just over 90% were seen once. Sequenced: naive CD4+ T cells from PBMCs. The receptors here all came from a man between 18 and 29 years old in good health. Some clones in this sample may be carry-over from other donors' samples. Both conserved end residues are part of each CDR3. The D gene is left open where the match is weak. Part of the rows lack a size; the others show once, few, many or a class for expanded clones.

d_call	v_call	j_call	clone_size	cdr3_nt	cdr3_aa
NA	TRBV9	TRBJ2-7	NA	TGTGCCAGCAGCGCCAGCTCCCAAACTAGCTGGCAGGACGAGCAGTACTTC	CASSASSQTSWQDEQYF
NA	TRBV19	TRBJ2-3	NA	TGTGCCAGTAGTATAGAGCAGGGCTGGACAGATACGCAGTATTTT	CASSIEQGWTDTQYF
NA	TRBV5-1	TRBJ2-5	NA	TGCGCCAGCAGCGAGCCAGCGGATAGCCAAGAGACCCAGTACTTC	CASSEPADSQETQYF
NA	TRBV4-3	TRBJ2-3	NA	TGCGCCAGCAGCCCGGGGCGGAGCTGGGAAGATACGCAGTATTTT	CASSPGRSWEDTQYF
NA	TRBV6-5	TRBJ2-1	NA	TGTGCCAGCAGTGCCACAACCGCCAATGAGCAGTTCTTC	CASSATTANEQFF
NA	TRBV5-1	TRBJ2-3	NA	TGCGCCAGCAGCCCGAACATGCAGTGGGCAGATACGCAGTATTTT	CASSPNMQWADTQYF
NA	TRBV2	TRBJ2-7	NA	TGTGCCAGCGCCCGGGGCCACGAGCAGTACTTC	CASARGHEQYF
TRBD2	TRBV28	TRBJ2-3	NA	TGTGCCAGCTCCACCCCGGCTAGCGGGACTAGCACAGATACGCAGTATTTT	CASSTPASGTSTDTQYF
NA	TRBV6-5	TRBJ2-3	NA	TGTGCCAGCAGTTACTCGTCAGGGGCAGATACGCAGTATTTT	CASSYSSGADTQYF
NA	TRBV5-5	TRBJ1-1	NA	TGTGCCAGCAGCTTGGACAGGAGGAACACTGAAGCTTTCTTT	CASSLDRRNTEAFF
TRBD2	TRBV12-5	TRBJ2-1	once	TGTGCTAGTGGCCCTGGGGCTAGCGGGAGAATCGGGAGGTCCTACAATGAGCAGTTCTTC	CASGPGASGRIGRSYNEQFF
TRBD1	TRBV28	TRBJ2-7	once	TGTGCCAGCAGTCCTCCACCGGGACAGGGGTACTACGAGCAGTACTTC	CASSPPPGQGYYEQYF
NA	TRBV21-1	TRBJ2-7	NA	TGTGCCAGCAGCCACGGGACTAGCGGCTACGAGCAGTACTTC	CASSHGTSGYEQYF
NA	TRBV2	TRBJ1-1	once	TGTGCCAGCAGTGCACAGGGTCGCGCTGAAGCTTTCTTT	CASSAQGRAEAFF
NA	TRBV5-4	TRBJ2-7	NA	TGTGCCAGCAGACCGGACGGAAACACCTACGAGCAGTACTTC	CASRPDGNTYEQYF
NA	TRBV6-4	TRBJ2-1	NA	TGTGCCAGCAGCGCCACAGGGAGTCTTGGGGGTGAGCAGTTCTTC	CASSATGSLGGEQFF
TRBD2	TRBV9	TRBJ2-1	once	TGTGCCAGCAGCGAGGCGGGAGGGCCGCAGTTCTTC	CASSEAGGPQFF
NA	TRBV5-6	TRBJ2-5	NA	TGTGCCAGCAGCCGAGTAGGGACCCAGTACTTC	CASSRVGTQYF
TRBD2	TRBV28	TRBJ2-1	NA	TGTGCCAGCAGGGGGCGGGAGGGCCTATACTACAATGAGCAGTTCTTC	CASRGREGLYYNEQFF
NA	TRBV19	TRBJ1-2	NA	TGTGCCAGTAGTATAGATCTATTGGGCAGGGCGGACTATGGCTACACCTTC	CASSIDLLGRADYGYTF
NA	TRBV15	TRBJ2-5	NA	TGTGCCACCAGCCTTCCTCTATGGGTTCAAGAGACCCAGTACTTC	CATSLPLWVQETQYF
TRBD2	TRBV4-1	TRBJ2-1	NA	TGCGCCAGCAGCCAAGAATCTTTAACTAGCGGGAGGGCCTATGAGCAGTTCTTC	CASSQESLTSGRAYEQFF
TRBD1	TRBV19	TRBJ2-3	NA	TGTGCCAGTAGTATAAACACAGGGGGAGCGCAGTATTTT	CASSINTGGAQYF
TRBD1	TRBV29-1	TRBJ2-5	once	TGCAGCGCGGGACAGGGGCTGGAGACCCAGTACTTC	CSAGQGLETQYF
NA	TRBV2	TRBJ1-1	NA	TGTGCCAGCACCATCAATTGGCGCCACCCTGGGAACACTGAAGCTTTCTTT	CASTINWRHPGNTEAFF
NA	TRBV5-1	TRBJ2-3	NA	TGCGCCAGCAGCTACTCTCCCGGGAGCACAGATACGCAGTATTTT	CASSYSPGSTDTQYF
NA	TRBV6-6	TRBJ1-4	NA	TGTGCCAGCAGTTACCCGGATACTCCACTGTTTTTT	CASSYPDTPLFF
TRBD2	TRBV5-1	TRBJ2-1	NA	TGCGCCAGCAGCTCACTTCCGGGACTAGCAAATGAGCAGTTCTTC	CASSSLPGLANEQFF
TRBD2	TRBV19	TRBJ2-7	NA	TGTGCCAGACCAGAGATGACTAGCGCCTACGAGCAGTACTTC	CARPEMTSAYEQYF
NA	TRBV2	TRBJ2-1	NA	TGTGCCAGCAGTGAATACGACTCCCCACGGCGTCTCTTC	CASSEYDSPRRLF
TRBD1	TRBV28	TRBJ1-1	few	TGTGCCAGCAGGGACAGGGGTGAAGCTTTCTTT	CASRDRGEAFF
NA	TRBV5-1	TRBJ1-1	NA	TGCGCCAGCAGCTGGGTTATCGACACTGAAGCTTTCTTT	CASSWVIDTEAFF
NA	TRBV9	TRBJ2-5	NA	TGTGCCAGCAGCGCCCGGGCCGCGGAGACCCAGTACTTC	CASSARAAETQYF
TRBD1	TRBV28	TRBJ1-1	NA	TGTGCCAGCAGCTCGACAGGGATGAACACTGAAGCTTTCTTT	CASSSTGMNTEAFF
NA	TRBV15	TRBJ2-7	once	TGTGCCACCAGCAGAGAAATTTTAAAAGCGGGCGAGCAGTACTTC	CATSREILKAGEQYF
TRBD1	TRBV27	TRBJ2-1	NA	TGTGCCAGCAGTTTTTGGGACAGGGAAAATGAGCAGTTCTTC	CASSFWDRENEQFF
TRBD2	TRBV6-5	TRBJ2-1	NA	TGTGCCAGCACTCGTCGGGGAGGGAGGGGCAATGAGCAGTTCTTC	CASTRRGGRGNEQFF
TRBD2	TRBV5-1	TRBJ2-7	NA	TGCGCCAGCAGCCTACGACTAGCGGGAACCTACTCCTACGAGCAGTACTTC	CASSLRLAGTYSYEQYF
NA	TRBV5-6	TRBJ2-1	NA	TGTGCCAGCAGCTTGGTTAGCTCCTACAATGAGCAGTTCTTC	CASSLVSSYNEQFF
TRBD1	TRBV9	TRBJ1-1	NA	TGTGCCAGCAGCCCCTGGGGGAGGGGGCCTACGGTCACTGAAGCTTTCTTT	CASSPWGRGPTVTEAFF
NA	TRBV7-9	TRBJ1-2	NA	TGTGCCAGCAGCCGATCAGGCTGGGTTAAAGGCTACACCTTC	CASSRSGWVKGYTF
TRBD1	TRBV19	TRBJ2-5	NA	TGTGCCAGTAGTATAGTCGGCAGGGGGCTGGAGACCCAGTACTTC	CASSIVGRGLETQYF
NA	TRBV19	TRBJ2-1	NA	TGTGCCAGTAGTATTTTGTTCTCCGGTACTAACAATGAGCAGTTCTTC	CASSILFSGTNNEQFF
TRBD2	TRBV29-1	TRBJ2-1	NA	TGCAGCGTGAGCGGGGTGAATGAGCAGTTCTTC	CSVSGVNEQFF
NA	TRBV2	TRBJ2-7	NA	TGTGCCAGCTCAACGGGAGTCTCCTACGAGCAGTACTTC	CASSTGVSYEQYF
NA	TRBV7-3	TRBJ2-1	NA	NA	CASSLKEVTSFLWHRGNNEQFF
NA	TRBV2	TRBJ1-2	NA	TGTGCCAGCAAGTTTCAGACAGTGGTCTACACCTTC	CASKFQTVVYTF
TRBD1	TRBV2	TRBJ1-2	NA	TGTGCCAGCAGTTTACAGGGGTCGCCCTATGGCTACACCTTC	CASSLQGSPYGYTF
NA	TRBV7-8	TRBJ1-2	once	TGTGCCAGCAGCCGAGACGGGGACTATGGCTACACCTTC	CASSRDGDYGYTF
NA	TRBV6-5	TRBJ1-2	few	TGTGCCACCAACGGGAGGGGCCCAAGTCGATACGGCTACACCTTC	CATNGRGPSRYGYTF
NA	TRBV5-4	TRBJ2-7	NA	TGTGCCAGCAGCTTGGTCTCAGCCGAGCAGTACTTC	CASSLVSAEQYF
TRBD1	TRBV7-9	TRBJ2-3	NA	TGTGCCAGCAGCTTAGGGACAGGAGTAGCAGATACGCAGTATTTT	CASSLGTGVADTQYF
TRBD1	TRBV4-2	TRBJ1-1	NA	TGTGCCAGCAGCCAAGGAGGGGGCGCGGACACTGAAGCTTTCTTT	CASSQGGGADTEAFF
NA	TRBV28	TRBJ1-5	once	TGTGCCAGCAGGCCGGGACGGCGCAATCAGCCCCAGCATTTT	CASRPGRRNQPQHF
NA	TRBV6-5	TRBJ1-3	NA	TGTGCCAGCAGGAGAGACAGGTTCGACACCATATATTTT	CASRRDRFDTIYF
TRBD1	TRBV5-1	TRBJ2-2	NA	TGCGCCAGCAGCCTAGGCCATAGTAAGGGGGCTCACATCGGGGAGCTGTTTTTT	CASSLGHSKGAHIGELFF
NA	TRBV6-5	TRBJ2-7	NA	TGTGCCAGCAGGGGGAAGTTTGAGCAGTACTTC	CASRGKFEQYF
NA	TRBV10-3	TRBJ2-7	NA	TGTGCCACCACCCCTCACGCGTATTATTCCTACGAGCAGTACTTC	CATTPHAYYSYEQYF
NA	TRBV28	TRBJ2-1	few	TGTGCCAGCAGTTTAAGCTACAATGAGCAGTTCTTC	CASSLSYNEQFF